This TCR beta chain was sequenced for a study of blood T cell repertoires in COVID-19. About the study: Samples representing acute and convalescent COVID-19 were sourced from the United States, Italy and Spain.

Generated by immunoSEQ multiplex PCR, the TCRdb table keeps only in-frame clones and is missing some. The data contain 240,000 or so clones, about nine tenths of them singletons. This CDR3 has 14 amino acids. The V gene lost 7 bases and the J gene lost 6 bases, with 16 bases spanning the gap. Germline CDR1 and CDR2: LGHDT and YNNKEL (reference sequence). Which cohort a participant joined came from the clinical history participants gave. Contact with a PCR-confirmed or clinician-diagnosed COVID-19 case occurred within 2 weeks of entry. The specimen sequenced was PBMCs or T cells enriched from blood (not recorded which). The TCR originated in a man over 45 who had been exposed to COVID-19. This chain uses TRBV3-1 (or the pseudogene TRBV3-2) with TRBJ1-5; D unclear. CDR3 bases: TGTGCCAGCACCCTAGCGGGTGCGGGTCAGCCCCAGCATTTT. Its translation: CASTLAGAGQPQHF.